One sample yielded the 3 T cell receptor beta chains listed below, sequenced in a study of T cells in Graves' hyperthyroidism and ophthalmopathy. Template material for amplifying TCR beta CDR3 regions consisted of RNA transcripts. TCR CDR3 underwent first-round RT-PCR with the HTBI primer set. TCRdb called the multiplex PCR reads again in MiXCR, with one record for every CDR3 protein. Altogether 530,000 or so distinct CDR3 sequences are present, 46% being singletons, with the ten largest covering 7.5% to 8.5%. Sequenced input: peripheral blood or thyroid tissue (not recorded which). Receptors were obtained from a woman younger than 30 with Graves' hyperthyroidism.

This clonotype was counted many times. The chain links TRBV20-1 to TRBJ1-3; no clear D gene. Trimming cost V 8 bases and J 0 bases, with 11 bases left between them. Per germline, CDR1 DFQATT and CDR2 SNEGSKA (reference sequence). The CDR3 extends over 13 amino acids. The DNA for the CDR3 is TGCAGTACCCCTGAGGACTCTGGAAACACCATATATTTT. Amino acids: CSTPEDSGNTIYF.

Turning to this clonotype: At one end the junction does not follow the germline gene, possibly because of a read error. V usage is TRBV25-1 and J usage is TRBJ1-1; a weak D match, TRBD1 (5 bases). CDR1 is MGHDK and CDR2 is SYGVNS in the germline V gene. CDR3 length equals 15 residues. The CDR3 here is CASSEQGGKQAEAFF. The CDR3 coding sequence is TGTGCCAGCAGTGAGCAGGGAGGGAAACAGGCTGAGGCTTTCTTT.

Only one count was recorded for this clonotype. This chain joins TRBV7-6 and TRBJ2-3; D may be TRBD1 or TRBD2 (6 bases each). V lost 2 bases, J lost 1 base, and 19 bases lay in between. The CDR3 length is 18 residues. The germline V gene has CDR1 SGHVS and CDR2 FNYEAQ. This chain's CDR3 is CASSLRGASTRGTDTQYF. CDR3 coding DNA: TGTGCCAGCAGCTTAAGGGGGGCGAGTACTCGGGGCACAGATACGCAGTATTTT.